These 24 T cell receptor beta chains came from one sample sequenced in a study of T cells after yellow fever vaccination. Each CDR3 protein is one row after TCRdb ran MiXCR on the 5' RACE reads. The table shows 150,000 to 200,000 distinct CDR3 sequences, with around 10% occurring only once. The sample in question was CD8+ T cells sorted from PBMCs, obtained 15 days after the yellow fever booster vaccination. The source of these receptors is a man between 18 and 35 years old who received the YFV17D yellow fever vaccine.

This clonotype occurred a few times. The V and J genes are TRBV7-9 and TRBJ2-6; no definite D call. V was cut by 4 bases and J by 0 bases, with 13 bases left in between. The CDR3 loop spans 17 amino acids. The germline V gene has CDR1 SEHNR and CDR2 FQNEAQ (reference sequence). The CDR3 bases are TGTGCCAGCAGCTCCCCGGACGCCCGCTCTGGGGCCAACGTCCTGACTTTC. This sequence encodes CASSSPDARSGANVLTF.

This chain links TRBV19 with TRBJ2-1; possibly TRBD1 or TRBD2 for D (5 bases each). Germline loops: CDR1 LNHDA, CDR2 SQIVND (reference sequence). With 1 base removed from V and 7 bases from J, the gap between germline ends came to 14 bases. This CDR3 has 15 residues. The CDR3 loop reads CASSIGQGAWNEQFF. Here the CDR3 DNA reads TGTGCCAGTAGTATAGGGCAGGGAGCTTGGAATGAGCAGTTCTTC.

This clonotype was counted only a few times. The chain is built from TRBV19 and TRBJ1-2; TRBD1 is a possible D gene (6 bases). This CDR3 has 12 residues. The germline V gene has CDR1 LNHDA and CDR2 SQIVND (reference sequence). V was trimmed by 7 bases and J by 8 bases, leaving 14 bases between them. The CDR3 protein is CASKSGAGGYTF. The DNA for the CDR3 is TGTGCCAGTAAGTCGGGGGCTGGCGGCTACACCTTC.

Comments on this clonotype: Possible read error: a much larger clone is one base away. This rearrangement joins TRBV11-3 to TRBJ1-1; TRBD1 agrees at 8 bases. CDR3 length: 14 residues. V trimming: 3 bases; J trimming: 3 bases; junction bases outside the gene matches: 3. The germline V gene has CDR1 SGHNT and CDR2 YENEEA. The CDR3 DNA follows: TGTGCCAGCAGCTTGAAGACAGGGGACACTGAAGCTTTCTTT. This codes for CASSLKTGDTEAFF.

V and J are TRBV28 and TRBJ2-1; D may be TRBD1 (6 bases). The V gene's germline CDR1 is MDHEN and CDR2 SYDVKM. This CDR3 is 15 amino acids long. Trimming stripped 5 bases from V and 0 bases from J, with 11 bases between. In DNA, the CDR3 is TGTGCCAGCAGTCTCGGACAGCCCTCCTACAATGAGCAGTTCTTC. Residues: CASSLGQPSYNEQFF.

This clonotype has ten or more counts. The V and J genes are TRBV3-1 and TRBJ2-1; the D call may be TRBD1 or TRBD2 (6 bases each). V lost 1 base to trimming and J lost 8 bases, with 12 bases between them. CDR3 length equals 14 residues. Germline CDR1 and CDR2: LGHDT and YNNKEL (reference sequence). The CDR3 region is CASSQGWGADEQFF. CDR3 in DNA: TGTGCCAGCAGCCAAGGATGGGGGGCCGATGAGCAGTTCTTC.

V and J are TRBV29-1 and TRBJ2-1; no firm D call. This CDR3 region has 13 residues. Trimming shortened V by 2 bases and J by 5 bases, and 10 bases separated the two germline ends. Per germline, CDR1 SQVTM and CDR2 ANQGSEA. CDR3 DNA: TGCAGCGTTGAAAGTAAAACCCACAATGAGCAGTTCTTC. Its translation: CSVESKTHNEQFF.

This clonotype was found a few times. The V and J genes are TRBV11-2 and TRBJ2-4; D remains unclear. Germline CDR1 SGHAT, CDR2 FQNNGV. Trimming removed 5 bases from V and 8 bases from J, with 19 bases in between. The length of the CDR3 is 15 residues. The CDR3 DNA reads as TGTGCCAGCAGCCCACAGAGGTGGTCCAAGGACATTCAGTACTTC. Amino acids: CASSPQRWSKDIQYF.

This clonotype was counted only a few times. The DNA of the CDR3 is TGTGCCAGCAGCTCCACGATGAACACTGAAGCTTTCTTT. Protein: CASSSTMNTEAFF. V and J are TRBV5-6 and TRBJ1-1; D uncertain. This CDR3 has 13 residues. Looked up from germline, CDR1 is SGHDT and CDR2 is YYEEEE. Trimming removed 3 bases from V and 0 bases from J, with 6 bases in between.

The chain links TRBV6-5 to TRBJ2-3; 7 bases fit TRBD2. Germline loops: CDR1 MNHEY, CDR2 SVGAGI. There are 15 residues in the CDR3. J lost 3 bases, V lost 6 bases, and 9 bases had no gene match. CDR3 sequence: CASSSPGRATDTQYF. CDR3 nucleotide sequence: TGTGCCAGCAGCTCCCCGGGGAGGGCGACAGATACGCAGTATTTT.

The table lists this clonotype with a few counts. The chain joins TRBV6-2 or TRBV6-3 to TRBJ2-2, with D tentatively TRBD2 (5 bases). Deletions cut 10 bases from V and 3 bases from J, with 15 bases between. The CDR3 is 14 residues long. CDR1 and CDR2 (germline): MNHEY, SVGEGT. CDR3 sequence (DNA): TGTGCCATCAACAGCATCGGGGACACCGGGGAGCTGTTTTTT. This sequence encodes CAINSIGDTGELFF.

The V and J genes are TRBV7-8 and TRBJ2-1; D not resolved. In germline, CDR1 is SGHVS, CDR2 FQNEAQ. V lost 1 base to trimming and J lost 10 bases, with 11 bases between them. CDR3 size: 13 residues. The chain's CDR3 is CASSLEQFGEQFF. The CDR3 nucleotides are TGTGCCAGCAGCTTAGAACAATTCGGGGAGCAGTTCTTC.

This clonotype was picked up a small number of times. The chain employs TRBV2 and TRBJ2-7; D gene ambiguous. Per germline, CDR1 SNHLY and CDR2 FYNNEI. Trimming pared 5 bases from V and 0 bases from J, leaving 14 bases between. The CDR3 consists of 15 residues. The CDR3 DNA reads TGTGCCAGCAGTACCGGTCCTGGGGACTCCTACGAGCAGTACGTC. Translating it yields CASSTGPGDSYEQYV.

This clonotype was seen a few times. The V call is TRBV6-5, the J call TRBJ2-1; D is possibly TRBD1 or TRBD2 (7 bases each). With 2 bases removed from V and 5 bases from J, the gap between germline ends came to 19 bases. The CDR3 spans 17 residues. In germline, CDR1 is MNHEY, CDR2 SVGAGI. CDR3 protein: CASSYAYRQGGNNEQFF. In DNA form, the CDR3 reads TGTGCCAGCAGTTACGCATATAGACAGGGAGGGAACAATGAGCAGTTCTTC.

This chain connects TRBV6-4 to TRBJ1-5; 10 nucleotides agree with TRBD1. The germline V gene has CDR1 MRHNA and CDR2 SNTAGT. This CDR3 spans 15 amino acids. V shed 2 bases and J 2 bases; nucleotides not matched to a gene: 0. Written as DNA, the CDR3 is TGTGCCAGCAGTGACGGGACAGGGGGCAATCAGCCCCAGCATTTT. Encoded protein: CASSDGTGGNQPQHF.

This clonotype has only a few counts. This chain connects TRBV27 to TRBJ1-1, with D possibly TRBD1 on 5 matching bases. The CDR3 runs to 16 residues. Trimming stripped 3 bases from V and 4 bases from J, with 18 bases between. Germline V gene sequence: CDR1 MNHEY, CDR2 SMNVEV (reference sequence). Here the CDR3 reads CASSFRAGPGGTEAFF. The CDR3 coding sequence is TGTGCCAGCAGTTTCCGCGCAGGGCCAGGCGGCACTGAAGCTTTCTTT.

The chain recombines TRBV5-1 with TRBJ2-7; D not resolved. Germline-derived CDR1 and CDR2 are SGHRS and YFSETQ. Trimming took 5 bases from V and 5 from J, leaving 8 bases between them. This CDR3 is 11 amino acids long. CDR3 nucleotide sequence: TGCGCCAGCAGACTCGAACACGAGCAGTACTTC. This translates into CASRLEHEQYF.

The chain joins TRBV6-5 to TRBJ2-3, with TRBD2 identical over 10 bases. CDR1 MNHEY and CDR2 SVGAGI come from the germline V gene. This CDR3 region has 14 residues. V was pared by 4 bases and J by 5 bases, with 3 bases of the junction left unmatched. The CDR3: CASSSSGGGDTQYF. The CDR3 DNA reads as TGTGCCAGCAGTTCTAGCGGGGGCGGAGATACGCAGTATTTT.

There are a few counts of this clonotype. The chain has TRBV4-1 and TRBJ2-7; the match to TRBD2 covers 10 bases. Germline loops: CDR1 MGHRA, CDR2 YSYEKL. V lost 1 base and J lost 0; bases outside the gene matches: 3. This CDR3 is 16 amino acids long. The CDR3 sequence is CASSQASSGSSYEQYF. Written as DNA, the CDR3 is TGCGCCAGCAGCCAAGCCTCTAGCGGGAGCTCCTACGAGCAGTACTTC.

There are a few counts of this clonotype. V is TRBV29-1 and J is TRBJ1-1; D uncertain. Germline CDR1 reads SQVTM; CDR2 reads ANQGSEA. The CDR3 consists of 13 residues. Trimming removed 7 bases at V and 7 bases at J, with 19 bases between. The CDR3 here is CSGGPGPLGEAFF. The DNA for the CDR3 is TGCAGCGGCGGCCCCGGACCTCTAGGTGAAGCTTTCTTT.

This clonotype appeared a few times. CDR3 in amino acids: CASRPGLAEQETQYF. DNA for the CDR3: TGTGCCAGCAGACCTGGACTAGCGGAACAAGAGACCCAGTACTTC. The chain couples TRBV6-5 to TRBJ2-5, with 10 bases that match TRBD2. Germline assignment: CDR1 MNHEY and CDR2 SVGAGI. Unmatched junction bases numbered 6, after V lost 6 bases and J lost 2 bases. The CDR3 has 15 amino acids.

The genes are TRBV7-6 and TRBJ2-7; the match to TRBD1 covers 8 bases. With V trimmed by 6 bases and J by 1 base, 8 bases remained unmatched. CDR1 is SGHVS, CDR2 FNYEAQ, per germline. This CDR3 contains 15 residues. CDR3 loop: CASSTGTGASYEQYF. In nucleotides, the CDR3 is TGTGCCAGCAGTACCGGGACAGGTGCTTCCTACGAGCAGTACTTC.

This chain connects TRBV7-9 to TRBJ2-5; the D gene could be TRBD1 or TRBD2 (6 bases each). The germline V and J ends were trimmed by 0 bases and 4 bases, with 18 bases remaining between them. CDR1 is SEHNR, CDR2 FQNEAQ, per germline (reference sequence). CDR3 length: 17 amino acids. CDR3 DNA: TGTGCCAGCAGCTTAGCCAACCTCGGGGGCGCCTTAGAGACCCAGTACTTC. Translated: CASSLANLGGALETQYF. The entire variable domain, with the rest obtained from reference TRBV7-9 and TRBJ2-5, is as follows: DTGVSQNPRHKITKRGQNVTFRCDPISEHNRLYWYRQTLGQGPEFLTYFQNEAQLEKSRLLSDRFSAERPKGSFSTLEIQRTEQGDSAMYLCASSLANLGGALETQYFGPGTRLLVL.

This clonotype was observed many times. The V call is TRBV6-2 or TRBV6-3, the J call TRBJ1-5; D call uncertain. CDR3 length: 14 amino acids. The germline V and J ends were trimmed by 8 bases and 0 bases, with 11 bases remaining between them. Germline V gene lookup returns CDR1 MNHEY and CDR2 SVGEGT. CDR3 DNA: TGTGCCAGCTCTCTGGGGTATAGCAATCAGCCCCAGCATTTT. This codes for CASSLGYSNQPQHF.